The clone carrying this T cell receptor beta chain was counted once. Its specificity is not known. It was CD45RO-negative cells, positively selected for CCR7, that made up naive CD8 cells, with terminally differentiated effector memory CD45RA+ cells excluded. Donors were healthy HIV-negative adults without recent acute infections or vaccinations. The CDR3 totals 13 residues. The germline V and J ends were trimmed by 2 bases and 6 bases, with 8 bases remaining between them. Germline CDR1 is SGHTA and CDR2 is FQGNSA. TCRdb's copy holds only in-frame clones and misses some; the assay was immunoSEQ multiplex PCR. The sample yields hundreds of thousands of clones, around 96% seen once. The sample belongs to a study of shared clonotypes between healthy human individuals. Study observations and caveats: Generation of non-shared clonotypes was less probable than generation of clonotypes shared by all four donors. Few donors limited the genetic and exposure-history diversity represented.

This clonotype was sampled from a woman aged 25 to 45 in good health. Sequencing was done on a sample of naive CD8+ T cells sorted from blood. This chain uses TRBV7-2 with TRBJ2-1; D not resolved. Here the CDR3 reads CASSLSTTNEQFF. DNA of the CDR3: TGTGCCAGCAGCTTATCTACAACCAATGAGCAGTTCTTC. Full variable domain (remainder filled in from reference TRBV7-2 and TRBJ2-1): GAGVSQSPSNKVTEKGKDVELRCDPISGHTALYWYRQSLGQGLEFLIYFQGNSAPDKSGLPSDRFSAERTGGSVSTLTIQRTQQEDSAVYLCASSLSTTNEQFFGPGTRLTVL.